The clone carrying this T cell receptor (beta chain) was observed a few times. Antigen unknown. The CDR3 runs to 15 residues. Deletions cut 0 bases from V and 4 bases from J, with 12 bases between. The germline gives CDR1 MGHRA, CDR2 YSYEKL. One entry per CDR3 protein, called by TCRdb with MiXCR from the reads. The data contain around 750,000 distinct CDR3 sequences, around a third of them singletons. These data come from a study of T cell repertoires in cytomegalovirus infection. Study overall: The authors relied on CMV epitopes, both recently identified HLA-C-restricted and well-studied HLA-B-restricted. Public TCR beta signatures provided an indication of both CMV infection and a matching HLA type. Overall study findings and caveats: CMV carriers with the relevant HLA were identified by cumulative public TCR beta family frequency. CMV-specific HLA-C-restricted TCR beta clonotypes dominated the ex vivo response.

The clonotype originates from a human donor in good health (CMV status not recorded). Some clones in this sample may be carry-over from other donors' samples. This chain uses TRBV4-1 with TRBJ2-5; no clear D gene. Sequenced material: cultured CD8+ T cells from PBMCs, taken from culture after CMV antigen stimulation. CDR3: CASSQEGRDGETQYF. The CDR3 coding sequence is TGCGCCAGCAGCCAAGAGGGTAGGGATGGAGAGACCCAGTACTTC.